Included here is one T cell receptor beta chain sequence, with context. Its specificity is not known. This sample was taken from a study of STAT5B mutations in CD4+ large granular lymphocyte leukemia. The authors' processing: Productive clonotypes were detectable down to 2.59 x 10-5 frequency. Sequencing was performed with immunoSEQ multiplex PCR; in TCRdb, only in-frame clones are kept and a portion is missing. V and J calls and clone size are given by that table; D and trimming were obtained from the DNA. This sample has 30,000 to 40,000 clones; approximately 85% occur once, and the top ten carry approximately 1.3%. The V gene's germline CDR1 is WSHSY and CDR2 SAAADI. The length of the CDR3 is 11 residues. Deletions cut 8 bases from V and 6 bases from J, with 11 bases between. Controls came from buffy coats of healthy blood donors. General observations from the study: Compared with healthy controls (2/35), patient top clones favored TRBV06 (8/27). Approximately 25% of private leukemic clonotypes occurred rarely in other patients' non-leukemic repertoires.

The sequence derives from a human donor in good health. The chain recombines TRBV10-2 with TRBJ2-7, with D possibly TRBD2 on 6 matching bases. The sample consisted of CD4+ T cells from blood buffy coats. The CDR3 loop is CASQTSREQYF. The CDR3 DNA follows: TGCGCCAGCCAGACTAGTCGCGAGCAGTACTTC.